This passage covers 13 T cell receptor beta chains from one sample sequenced in a study of post-analysis software for immune sequencing data. Study results and caveats: A few TRBV segments, TRBV5-6, TRBV5-1 and TRBV20-1 among them, were found more frequent in patients than controls.

Unique molecular identifiers were built into the TCR beta cDNA libraries. TCRdb fed the PCR reads into MiXCR, producing one record per CDR3 protein. The table includes hundreds of thousands of distinct CDR3 sequences, roughly 27% detected once. Their cognate antigens are unknown. The sequencing sample was made of blood. All receptors derive from a girl aged 10 to 17 with multiple sclerosis.

This clonotype appeared a few times. The V gene is TRBV29-1, the J gene TRBJ2-3, with a tentative D call TRBD2 (6 bases). The V end was cut by 2 bases, the J end by 8 bases, with 20 bases between. The CDR3 length is 15 residues. CDR1 is SQVTM and CDR2 is ANQGSEA in the germline V gene. Written as DNA, the CDR3 is TGCAGCGTTGAACCGCCTTCGGGGGTGGAAGTTACGCAGTATTTT. The encoded protein is CSVEPPSGVEVTQYF.

This clonotype has only a few counts. The V call is TRBV5-4, the J call TRBJ2-5; D is undetermined. This CDR3 is 13 amino acids long. The V end was cut by 3 bases, the J end by 5 bases, with 11 bases between. The germline gives CDR1 SGHNT, CDR2 YYREEE (reference sequence). CDR3 protein: CASSSQPSETQYF. The DNA for the CDR3 is TGTGCCAGCAGCTCCCAACCTTCGGAGACCCAGTACTTC.

The chain recombines TRBV7-2 with TRBJ2-7; D possibly corresponds to TRBD2 (5 bases). Germline CDR1 and CDR2: SGHTA and FQGNSA. This CDR3 region has 16 residues. Trimming cost V 3 bases and J 6 bases, with 21 bases left between them. As DNA, the CDR3 is TGTGCCAGCAGCTTGGGCTCTGCTAGCAGGCGTCCCGAGCAGTACTTC. As protein: CASSLGSASRRPEQYF.

This clonotype was counted only a few times. The J gene is TRBJ2-5, the V gene TRBV25-1, with 11 bases that match TRBD1. V shed 2 bases and J 11 bases; nucleotides not matched to a gene: 10. This CDR3 has 15 residues. Germline loops: CDR1 MGHDK, CDR2 SYGVNS. The CDR3 nucleotides read TGTGCCAGCAGTGAAAGGACAGGGGGCGATCGGGAGCAGTACTTC. Amino acids: CASSERTGGDREQYF.

This chain joins TRBV15 and TRBJ1-1, with D perhaps TRBD1 (5 bases). Trimming cost V 0 bases and J 1 base, with 6 bases left between them. Per germline, CDR1 LNHNV and CDR2 YYDKDF (reference sequence). The CDR3 is made up of 14 amino acids. The CDR3 loop is CATSRDGQNTEAFF. The CDR3 region has the DNA TGTGCCACCAGCAGAGACGGACAGAACACTGAAGCTTTCTTT.

This clonotype was detected a few times. The genes are TRBV5-6 and TRBJ2-3, with a tentative D call TRBD1 (5 bases). The V gene's germline CDR1 is SGHDT and CDR2 YYEEEE. This CDR3 has 15 residues. V was pared by 4 bases and J by 0 bases, with 12 bases between. The CDR3 nucleotides are TGTGCCAGCAGCCCCGGTCGACAGAGCACAGATACGCAGTATTTT. It yields the protein CASSPGRQSTDTQYF.

V gene TRBV7-2 combines with J gene TRBJ2-5; possible D gene TRBD2, 6 bases. CDR1 is SGHTA, CDR2 FQGNSA, per germline. CDR3 length: 13 amino acids. V was cut by 3 bases and J by 13 bases, with 18 bases left in between. As DNA, the CDR3 is TGTGCCAGCAGCTTGGCCGCGGGATACGAGCGGTACTTC. The encoded protein is CASSLAAGYERYF.

The J gene is TRBJ2-1, the V gene TRBV2, with TRBD1 matching 9 bases. The CDR3 runs to 14 residues. Germline V gives CDR1 SNHLY, CDR2 FYNNEI. The trim removed 6 bases at V and 6 bases at J, leaving 6 bases unmatched. The CDR3 nucleotides read TGTGCCAGCAGCGCGGACAGGGGAAGCAATGAGCAGTTCTTC. As protein: CASSADRGSNEQFF. Based on the CDR3 plus reference TRBV2 and TRBJ2-1, the full variable domain is EPEVTQTPSHQVTQMGQEVILRCVPISNHLYFYWYRQILGQKVEFLVSFYNNEISEKSEIFDDQFSVERPDGSNFTLKIRSTKLEDSAMYFCASSADRGSNEQFFGPGTRLTVL.

Concerning this clonotype: At one end, the junction sequence differs from germline, possibly due to a read error. This sequence joins TRBV29-1 and TRBJ1-1; D might be TRBD1 (5 bases). This CDR3 is 11 amino acids long. Germline V CDR1 and CDR2: SQVTM, ANQGSEA. The CDR3 loop reads CGAVGQIEACF. The CDR3 DNA reads TGCGGGGCCGTAGGCCAGATTGAAGCTTGCTTT.

This clonotype came up a few times. J is TRBJ2-5 and V is TRBV7-2, with TRBD2 matching over 11 bases. Germline CDR1 SGHTA, CDR2 FQGNSA. Germline trimming cut 7 bases from V and 5 bases from J; bases unmatched to any gene: 9. The CDR3 is 15 amino acids. The CDR3 nucleotides read TGTGCCAGCACCACTAGCGGGAGCATGGGGGAGACCCAGTACTTC. Translation: CASTTSGSMGETQYF.

CDR3 sequence reads: CASSLGAADQPQHF. CDR3 nucleotide sequence: TGCGCCAGCAGCTTAGGGGCAGCAGATCAGCCCCAGCATTTT. The V and J genes are TRBV5-1 and TRBJ1-5; tentative D call: TRBD1 (5 bases). The CDR3 is made up of 14 amino acids. The germline V gene has CDR1 SGHRS and CDR2 YFSETQ. The ends were cut back, 2 bases at V and 5 bases at J, with 11 bases in the middle.

The chain combines TRBV29-1 with TRBJ1-1; 7 nucleotides line up with TRBD1. After removal of 7 bases from V and 0 bases from J, the junction contained 14 bases not matched to a gene. The CDR3 runs 16 residues. CDR1 and CDR2 from the germline V gene are SQVTM and ANQGSEA. Here the CDR3 DNA reads TGCAGCGCGGGGAGGGGGCGCTCGGGTATGAACACTGAAGCTTTCTTT. Translated: CSAGRGRSGMNTEAFF.

Worth noting for this clonotype: At one of its ends the junction is not consistent with the germline gene, which may arise from a read error. The V call is TRBV25-1, the J call TRBJ1-6, with a tentative D call TRBD1 (6 bases). The length of the CDR3 is 14 residues. The germline V gene has CDR1 MGHDK and CDR2 SYGVNS. The CDR3 sequence: CASSDTGRRSPPHF. The CDR3 DNA reads as TGTGCCAGCAGTGATACAGGGAGGAGGTCACCCCCCCACTTT.